This T cell receptor (beta chain) was recorded in a study of T cell responses to AZD1222 COVID-19 vaccine. Points from the study as a whole: Seropositivity was recorded at baseline in only five to seven AZD1222 recipients. Among spike-specific TCRs, nearly half reportedly target unmutated variant regions. Researchers report vaccine-associated CD4 TCRs spanning spike, with dominance at 160-218 and 743-854.

Data came from immunoSEQ multiplex PCR; TCRdb stores just in-frame clones and leaves some out. The table includes over 100,000 clones, more than 70% detected once. Worth noting for this clone: Antigen: not known.

Trimming took off 5 bases at V and 7 bases at J, with 8 bases between the two ends. Germline V gives CDR1 SEHNR, CDR2 FQNEAQ (reference sequence). This CDR3 region has 12 residues. V usage is TRBV7-9 and J usage is TRBJ1-4; D is unclear. The clonotype originates from an adult in good health. The material was peripheral blood, obtained on day 0 of AZD1222 vaccination. The CDR3 bases are TGTGCCAGCAGCCTGCTCATTGAAAAACTGTTTTTT. Its protein product is CASSLLIEKLFF.